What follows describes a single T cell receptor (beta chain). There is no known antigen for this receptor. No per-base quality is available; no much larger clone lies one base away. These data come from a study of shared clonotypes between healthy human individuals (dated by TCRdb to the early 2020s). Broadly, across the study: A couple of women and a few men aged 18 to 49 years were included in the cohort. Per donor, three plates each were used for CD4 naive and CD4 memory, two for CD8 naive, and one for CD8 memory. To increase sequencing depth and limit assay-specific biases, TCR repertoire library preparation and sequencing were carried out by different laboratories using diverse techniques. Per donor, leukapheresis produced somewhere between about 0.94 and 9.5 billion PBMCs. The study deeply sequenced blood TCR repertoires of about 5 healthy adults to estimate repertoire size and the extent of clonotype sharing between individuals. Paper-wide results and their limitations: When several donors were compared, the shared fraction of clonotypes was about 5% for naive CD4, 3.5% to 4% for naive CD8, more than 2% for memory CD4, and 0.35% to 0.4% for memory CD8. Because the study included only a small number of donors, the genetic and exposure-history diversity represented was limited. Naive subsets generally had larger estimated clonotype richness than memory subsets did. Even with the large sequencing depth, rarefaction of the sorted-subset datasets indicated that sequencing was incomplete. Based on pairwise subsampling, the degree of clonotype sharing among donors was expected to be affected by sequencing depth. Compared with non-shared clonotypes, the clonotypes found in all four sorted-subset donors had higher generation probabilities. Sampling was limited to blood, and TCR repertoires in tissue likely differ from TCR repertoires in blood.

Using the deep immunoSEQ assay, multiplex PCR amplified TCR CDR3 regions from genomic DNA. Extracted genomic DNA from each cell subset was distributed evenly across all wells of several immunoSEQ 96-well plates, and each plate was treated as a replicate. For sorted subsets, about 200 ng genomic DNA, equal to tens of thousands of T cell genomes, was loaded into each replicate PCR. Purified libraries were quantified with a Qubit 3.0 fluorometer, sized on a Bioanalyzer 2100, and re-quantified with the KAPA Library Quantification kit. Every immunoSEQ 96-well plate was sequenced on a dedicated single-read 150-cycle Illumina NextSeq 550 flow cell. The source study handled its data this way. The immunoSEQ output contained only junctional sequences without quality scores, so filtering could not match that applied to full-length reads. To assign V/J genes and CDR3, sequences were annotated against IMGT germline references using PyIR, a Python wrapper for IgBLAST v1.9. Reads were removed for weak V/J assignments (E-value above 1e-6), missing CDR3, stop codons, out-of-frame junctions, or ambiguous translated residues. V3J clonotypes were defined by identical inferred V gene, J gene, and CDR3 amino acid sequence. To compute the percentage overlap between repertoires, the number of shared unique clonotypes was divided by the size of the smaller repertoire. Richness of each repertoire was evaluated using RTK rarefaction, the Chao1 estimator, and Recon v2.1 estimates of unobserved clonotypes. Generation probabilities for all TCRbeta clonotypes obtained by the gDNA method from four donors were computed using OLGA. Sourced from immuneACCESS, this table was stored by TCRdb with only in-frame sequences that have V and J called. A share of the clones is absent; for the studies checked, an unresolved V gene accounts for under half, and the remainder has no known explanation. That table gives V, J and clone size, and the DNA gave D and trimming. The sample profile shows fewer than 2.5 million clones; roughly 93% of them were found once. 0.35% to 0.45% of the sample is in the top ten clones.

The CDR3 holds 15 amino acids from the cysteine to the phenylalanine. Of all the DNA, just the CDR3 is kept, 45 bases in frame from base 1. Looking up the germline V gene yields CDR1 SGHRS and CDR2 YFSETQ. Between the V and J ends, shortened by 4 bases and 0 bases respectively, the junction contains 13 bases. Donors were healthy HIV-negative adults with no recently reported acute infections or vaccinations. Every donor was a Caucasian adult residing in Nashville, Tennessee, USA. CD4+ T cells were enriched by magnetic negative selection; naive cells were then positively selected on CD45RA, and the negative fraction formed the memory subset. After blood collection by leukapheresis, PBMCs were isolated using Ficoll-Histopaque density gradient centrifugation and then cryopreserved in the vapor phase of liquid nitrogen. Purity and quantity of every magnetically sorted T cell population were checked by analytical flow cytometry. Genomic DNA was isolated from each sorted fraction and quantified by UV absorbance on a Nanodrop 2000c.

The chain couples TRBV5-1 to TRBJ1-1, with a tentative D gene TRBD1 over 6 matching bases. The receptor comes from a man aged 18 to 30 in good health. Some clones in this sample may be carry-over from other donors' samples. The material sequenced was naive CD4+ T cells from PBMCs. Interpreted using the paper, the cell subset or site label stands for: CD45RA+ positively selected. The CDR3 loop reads CASSPPAGVNTEAFF. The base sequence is TGCGCCAGCAGCCCCCCAGCAGGGGTGAACACTGAAGCTTTCTTT. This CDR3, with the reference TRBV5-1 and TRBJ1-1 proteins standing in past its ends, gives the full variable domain KAGVTQTPRYLIKTRGQQVTLSCSPISGHRSVSWYQQTPGQGLQFLFEYFSETQRNKGNFPGRFSGRQFSNSRSEMNVSTLELGDSALYLCASSPPAGVNTEAFFGQGTRLTVV.